This paragraph covers one TCR beta chain sequence. Antigen specificity is unknown. Germline V lookup: CDR1 MDHEN, CDR2 SYDVKM. Between the trimmed V and J ends, which lost 8 bases and 1 base, there was a span of 8 bases. CDR3 size: 12 residues. The data were produced by immunoSEQ multiplex PCR, yet TCRdb's version contains in-frame clones alone and is incomplete. The table has tens of thousands of clones, around nine tenths seen once. The sample originates from a study of OX40 agonist ivuxolimab in advanced cancers. The study, taken as a whole, reports: Compared with others, partial responders at 0.1-3.0 mg/kg displayed clonal expansion among the lowest. Among expanded peripheral T cells, antigen specificity went undetermined. Mean expanded clone counts were higher in CD8+ than CD4+ T cells.

Material: CD4+ or CD8+ T cells sorted from blood, obtained in a trial of the OX40 agonist ivuxolimab. The sequence came from an adult with an advanced solid tumor such as melanoma, head and neck, liver or kidney cancer. The V call is TRBV28, the J call TRBJ2-5, with D possibly TRBD1 on 5 matching bases. CDR3 in DNA: TGTGCCAGCGCAGGGTTCCAAGAGACCCAGTACTTC. It encodes CASAGFQETQYF.